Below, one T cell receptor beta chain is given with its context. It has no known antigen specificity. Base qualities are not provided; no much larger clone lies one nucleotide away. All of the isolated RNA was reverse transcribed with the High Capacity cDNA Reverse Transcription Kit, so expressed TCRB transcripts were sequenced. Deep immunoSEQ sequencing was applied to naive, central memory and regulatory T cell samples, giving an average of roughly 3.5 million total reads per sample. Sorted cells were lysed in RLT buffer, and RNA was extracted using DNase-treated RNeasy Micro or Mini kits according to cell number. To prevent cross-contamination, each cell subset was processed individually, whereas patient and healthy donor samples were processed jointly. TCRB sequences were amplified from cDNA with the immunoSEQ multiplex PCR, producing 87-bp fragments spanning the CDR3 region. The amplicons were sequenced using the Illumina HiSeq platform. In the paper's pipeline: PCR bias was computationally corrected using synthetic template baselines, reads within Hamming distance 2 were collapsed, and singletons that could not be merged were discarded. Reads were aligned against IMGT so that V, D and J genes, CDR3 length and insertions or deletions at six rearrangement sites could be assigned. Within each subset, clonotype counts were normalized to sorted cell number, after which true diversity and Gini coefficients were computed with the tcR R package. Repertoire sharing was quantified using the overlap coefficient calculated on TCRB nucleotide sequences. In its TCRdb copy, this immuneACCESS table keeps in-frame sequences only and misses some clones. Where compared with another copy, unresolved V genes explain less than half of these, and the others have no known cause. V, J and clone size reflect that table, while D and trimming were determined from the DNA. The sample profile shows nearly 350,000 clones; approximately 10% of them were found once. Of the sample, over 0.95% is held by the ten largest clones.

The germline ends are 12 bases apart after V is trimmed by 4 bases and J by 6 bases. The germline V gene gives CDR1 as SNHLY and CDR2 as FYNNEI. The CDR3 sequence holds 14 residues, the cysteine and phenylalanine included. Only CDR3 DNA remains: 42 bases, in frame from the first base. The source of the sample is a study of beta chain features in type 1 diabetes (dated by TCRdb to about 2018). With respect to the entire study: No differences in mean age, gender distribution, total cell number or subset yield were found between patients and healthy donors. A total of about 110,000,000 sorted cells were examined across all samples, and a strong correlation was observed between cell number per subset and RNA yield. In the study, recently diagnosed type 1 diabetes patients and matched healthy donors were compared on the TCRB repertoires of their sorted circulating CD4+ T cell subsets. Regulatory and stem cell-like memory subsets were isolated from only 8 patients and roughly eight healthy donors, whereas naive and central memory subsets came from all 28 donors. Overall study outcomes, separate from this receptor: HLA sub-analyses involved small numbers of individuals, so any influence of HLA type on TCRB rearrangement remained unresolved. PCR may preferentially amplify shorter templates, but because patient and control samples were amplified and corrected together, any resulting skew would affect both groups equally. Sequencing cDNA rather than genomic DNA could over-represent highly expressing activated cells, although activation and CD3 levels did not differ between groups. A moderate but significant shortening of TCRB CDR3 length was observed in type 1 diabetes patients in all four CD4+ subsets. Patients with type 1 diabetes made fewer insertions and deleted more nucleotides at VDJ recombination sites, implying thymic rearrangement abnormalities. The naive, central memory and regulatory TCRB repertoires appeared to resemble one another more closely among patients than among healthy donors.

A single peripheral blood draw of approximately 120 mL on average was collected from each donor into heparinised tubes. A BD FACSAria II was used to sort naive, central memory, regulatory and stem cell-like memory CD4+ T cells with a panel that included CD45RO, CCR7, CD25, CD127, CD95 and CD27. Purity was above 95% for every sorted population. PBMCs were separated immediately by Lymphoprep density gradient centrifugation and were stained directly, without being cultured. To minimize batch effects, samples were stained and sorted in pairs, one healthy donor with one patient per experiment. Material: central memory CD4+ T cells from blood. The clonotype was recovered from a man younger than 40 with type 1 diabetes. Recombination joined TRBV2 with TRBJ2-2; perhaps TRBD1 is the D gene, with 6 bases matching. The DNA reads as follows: TGTGCCAGCAGTGGAAACAGGGCCCCCGGGGAGCTGTTTTTT. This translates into CASSGNRAPGELFF.